The clone carrying this T cell receptor (beta chain) was observed a single time. Antigen unknown. This entry is derived from a study of T cell responses to AZD1222 COVID-19 vaccine. Points from the study as a whole: Nearly half of spike-specific TCRs reportedly go after variant regions that carry no mutations. Among the donors, most were white British and more were female, and clonal diversity was possibly underestimated. Among AZD1222 vaccinees, only 5 to 7 were seropositive at baseline.

TCRdb keeps only in-frame clones here, not all; method: immunoSEQ multiplex PCR. Counted here are some 140,000 clones, about 92% occurring once; the ten biggest clones make up 15% to 20%. CDR1 and CDR2 from the germline V gene are SGHRS and YFSETQ. The CDR3 totals 11 residues. V was pared by 0 bases and J by 7 bases, with 5 bases between. The sequence was obtained from an adult in good health. This material consisted of peripheral blood, taken on day 0 of AZD1222 vaccination. J is TRBJ2-7 and V is TRBV5-1; no clear D gene. Here the CDR3 DNA reads TGCGCCAGCAGCTTGGATCAAGAGCAGTACTTC. Its translation is CASSLDQEQYF.